Listed here are 21 T cell receptor beta chains from one sample, sequenced in a study of early T cells in non-severe SARS-CoV-2 infection. TCRdb redid the calling of the 5' RACE reads with MiXCR, one entry per CDR3 protein. The sample consists of roughly 24,000 distinct CDR3 sequences, 3.5% to 5% of them appearing once. The sample taken for sequencing was whole blood. These receptor sequences come from an adult who was a healthcare worker with PCR-confirmed SARS-CoV-2 infection or an uninfected control (not recorded which).

By share, this clonotype counts as medium-sized. The chain links TRBV5-8 to TRBJ2-3, with TRBD2 matching over 13 bases. After removal of 4 bases from V and 2 bases from J, the junction contained 4 bases not matched to a gene. Per germline, CDR1 SGHTS and CDR2 YDEGEE. The CDR3 has 16 amino acids. CDR3 residues: CASSRGLAGDTDTQYF. CDR3 DNA sequence: TGTGCCAGCAGCCGCGGACTAGCGGGGGACACAGATACGCAGTATTTT.

This rearrangement joins TRBV20-1 to TRBJ2-3; D is perhaps TRBD1 or TRBD2 (6 bases each). Germline V CDR1 and CDR2: DFQATT, SNEGSKA (reference sequence). This CDR3 has 12 amino acids. V gave up 3 bases and J gave up 10 bases, with 14 bases separating them. CDR3 coding DNA: TGCAGTGCTAGCTACAGGGAGGTCGCGCAGTATTTT. Amino acids: CSASYREVAQYF.

Many counts were recorded for this clonotype. The J gene is TRBJ2-7, the V gene TRBV7-2; possibly TRBD2 for D (5 bases). The CDR3 contains 17 residues. Germline CDR1 is SGHTA and CDR2 is FQGNSA. Trimming took 4 bases from V and 5 from J, leaving 24 bases between them. The chain's CDR3 is CASSYFRPLTVGNEQYF. In nucleotides, the CDR3 is TGTGCCAGCAGCTACTTCCGCCCCCTGACGGTCGGGAACGAGCAGTACTTC.

This clonotype came up many times. This chain connects TRBV9 to TRBJ2-7, with D possibly being TRBD2 (5 bases). The V end lost 0 bases, the J end lost 4 bases, and 14 bases lay between the germline ends. This CDR3 region has 15 residues. The germline V gene has CDR1 SGDLS and CDR2 YYNGEE. CDR3 nucleotide sequence: TGTGCCAGCAGCGTAGGAGGGAGTCCTGAGTACGAGCAGTACTTC. Protein sequence: CASSVGGSPEYEQYF.

This clonotype was observed at least ten times. The CDR3 DNA follows: TGTGCCAGCAGTCCAACAGGGGGCAACTACAATGAGCAGTTCTTC. It specifies CASSPTGGNYNEQFF. The rearrangement links TRBV2 to TRBJ2-1, with 9 bases aligning to TRBD1. The CDR3 consists of 15 residues. The V segment lost 5 bases and the J segment 3 bases; nucleotides outside the gene matches: 5. The germline V gene has CDR1 SNHLY and CDR2 FYNNEI.

This clonotype was counted at least ten times. This chain uses TRBV7-6 with TRBJ1-1; D ambiguous. V lost 1 base to trimming and J lost 2 bases, with 11 bases between them. From germline, CDR1 is SGHVS and CDR2 FNYEAQ. The length of the CDR3 is 15 residues. The CDR3 region has the DNA TGTGCCAGCAGCTTAGACGGCAGAGCCAACACTGAAGCTTTCTTT. It encodes CASSLDGRANTEAFF.

This clonotype was seen many times. V and J are TRBV7-8 and TRBJ1-5; D is uncertain. This CDR3 region has 15 residues. V lost 0 bases to trimming and J lost 0 bases, with 6 bases between them. Per germline, CDR1 SGHVS and CDR2 FQNEAQ. The CDR3 DNA follows: TGTGCCAGCAGCTTAGCGGGGAATAGCAATCAGCCCCAGCATTTT. It yields the protein CASSLAGNSNQPQHF. The full variable domain, in which reference TRBV7-8 and TRBJ1-5 provide the parts outside the CDR3, is GAGVSQSPRYKVAKRGQDVALRCDPISGHVSLFWYQQALGQGPEFLTYFQNEAQLDKSGLPSDRFFAERPEGSVSTLKIQRTQQEDSAVYLCASSLAGNSNQPQHFGDGTRLSIL.

This sequence joins TRBV24-1 and TRBJ2-5; D uncertain. The germline CDR1 and CDR2 sequences are KGHDR and SFDVKD. The CDR3 loop spans 13 amino acids. Trimming pared 4 bases from V and 5 bases from J, leaving 10 bases between. CDR3 coding DNA: TGTGCCACCAGTGAAGGCGGCGGCGAGACCCAGTACTTC. This encodes CATSEGGGETQYF.

Ten or more counts support this clonotype. This chain links TRBV7-8 with TRBJ2-3; D might be TRBD2 (6 bases). V lost 4 bases and J 10 bases, leaving 24 bases between the germline ends. The CDR3 is made up of 16 amino acids. Looked up from germline, CDR1 is SGHVS and CDR2 is FQNEAQ. CDR3 nucleotides: TGTGCCAGCAGCTCCCCGGGGGACGGGACTCCCGAAGCGCAGTATTTT. Its protein product is CASSSPGDGTPEAQYF.

This clonotype was seen repeatedly, ten times or more. This CDR3 reads CASSLQPTTYEQYF. For the CDR3, the DNA is TGCGCCAGCAGCCTCCAGCCGACAACCTACGAGCAGTACTTC. The chain couples TRBV5-1 to TRBJ2-7; D not resolved. This CDR3 is 14 amino acids long. Germline loops: CDR1 SGHRS, CDR2 YFSETQ. Deletions cut 4 bases from V and 2 bases from J, with 13 bases between.

This clonotype was seen a few times. The rearrangement links TRBV4-3 to TRBJ2-7; D not certain. The CDR3 spans 14 residues. V lost 0 bases, J lost 6 bases, and 12 bases lay in between. Germline V gene data show CDR1 as LGHNA and CDR2 as YSLEER. CDR3 amino acids: CASSQDWSISEQYF. The CDR3 DNA is TGCGCCAGCAGCCAAGATTGGAGTATTAGCGAGCAGTACTTC.

There are many counts of this clonotype. The chain carries TRBV6-2 or TRBV6-3 and TRBJ1-1, with D possibly matching TRBD1 (5 bases). The CDR3 sequence is 9 residues long. Germline CDR1 MNHEY, CDR2 SVGEGT. Trimming stripped 6 bases from V and 11 bases from J, with 7 bases between. This CDR3 reads CASSRGAFF. The CDR3 DNA sequence: TGTGCCAGCAGCCGGGGGGCTTTCTTT.

A few counts support this clonotype. This sequence joins TRBV7-2 and TRBJ1-1, with D perhaps matching TRBD1 (5 bases). Looked up from germline, CDR1 is SGHTA and CDR2 is FQGNSA. This CDR3 has 13 amino acids. V lost 5 bases and J lost 1, with 8 bases in between. The CDR3 coding sequence is TGTGCCAGCAGCACACAGGCGAACACTGAAGCTTTCTTT. Its protein product is CASSTQANTEAFF.

This clonotype was seen ten or more times. The rearrangement uses TRBV5-1 and TRBJ2-7; the D gene is possibly TRBD1 (6 bases). Germline V gene sequence: CDR1 SGHRS, CDR2 YFSETQ. With 5 bases removed from V and 6 bases from J, the gap between germline ends came to 18 bases. This CDR3 is 14 amino acids long. This CDR3 reads CASSLQGASGEQYF. In DNA form, the CDR3 reads TGCGCCAGCAGTCTACAGGGAGCCTCGGGCGAGCAGTACTTC.

In this sample, this clonotype is medium-sized (0.01 to 0.1%). The chain links TRBV12-3 or TRBV12-4 to TRBJ2-3; TRBD1 matches 7 bases. V gave up 6 bases and J gave up 6 bases; unmatched junction bases: 21. The CDR3 runs to 18 residues. CDR3 bases: TGTGCCAGCAGCCTTTCCCTCTCGACAGGGCTTACATTTGATACGCAGTATTTT. It encodes CASSLSLSTGLTFDTQYF.

This clonotype has a count of ten or more. The rearrangement joins TRBV6-2 or TRBV6-3 to TRBJ2-7; no definite D call. The CDR3 is 14 residues long. Trimming left V 3 bases short and J 1 base short, with 10 bases between. Looked up from germline, CDR1 is MNHEY and CDR2 is SVGEGT. The CDR3 nucleotides are TGTGCCAGCAGTTATGTCCGGAATTCCTACGAGCAGTACTTC. It specifies CASSYVRNSYEQYF.

This clonotype occurred many times. The chain employs TRBV29-1 and TRBJ1-1; 11 positions match TRBD1. Germline V gene sequence: CDR1 SQVTM, CDR2 ANQGSEA. This CDR3 spans 18 amino acids. Unmatched junction bases numbered 20, after V lost 6 bases and J lost 5 bases. CDR3 coding DNA: TGCAGCGTACCCGGACAGGGGGCGAAACTGCCCCGATTGACTGAAGCTTTCTTT. Translation: CSVPGQGAKLPRLTEAFF.

This clonotype was seen ten or more times. The chain joins TRBV6-5 to TRBJ2-1, with a weak D call TRBD2 (5 bases). V lost 0 bases and J lost 0, with 9 bases in between. This CDR3 is 16 amino acids long. Per the germline V gene, CDR1 is MNHEY and CDR2 is SVGAGI. The CDR3 spells CASSYSSEGSYNEQFF. In DNA, the CDR3 is TGTGCCAGCAGTTACTCGAGCGAGGGCTCCTACAATGAGCAGTTCTTC.

Many counts were recorded for this clonotype. The chain has TRBV13 and TRBJ2-3; D possibly corresponds to TRBD1 (6 bases). The CDR3 extends over 15 amino acids. V was clipped by 5 bases and J by 0 bases, with 12 bases between them. Germline CDR1 PRHDT, CDR2 FYEKMQ (reference sequence). DNA for the CDR3: TGTGCCAGCAGCCTGTGGACAGAGAGCACAGATACGCAGTATTTT. It yields the protein CASSLWTESTDTQYF.

This clonotype was counted ten times or more. V is TRBV19 and J is TRBJ1-2, with a tentative D call TRBD1 (6 bases). Deletions cut 8 bases from V and 4 bases from J, with 11 bases between. This CDR3 region has 12 residues. Germline V gene lookup returns CDR1 LNHDA and CDR2 SQIVND (reference sequence). The CDR3: CASLGQFYGYTF. The CDR3, as DNA: TGTGCCAGTTTAGGACAGTTCTATGGCTACACCTTC.

This clonotype appeared a few times. The J gene is TRBJ2-1, the V gene TRBV20-1, with unresolved D. CDR1 is DFQATT, CDR2 SNEGSKA, per germline (reference sequence). The ends were cut back, 6 bases at V and 3 bases at J, with 15 bases in the middle. The CDR3 is 14 amino acids. As DNA, the CDR3 is TGCAGTGCCTCAGCATTTCTAGGCTACAATGAGCAGTTCTTC. Translating it yields CSASAFLGYNEQFF.